The 27 T cell receptor beta chains given below trace back to one sample, sequenced in a study of OX40 agonist ivuxolimab in advanced cancers. Profiling relied on immunoSEQ multiplex PCR, and the TCRdb table lists in-frame clones only, not all of them. The sample contains more than 80,000 clones, approximately 94% of which appear only once. Material: CD4+ or CD8+ T cells sorted from blood, obtained in a trial of the OX40 agonist ivuxolimab. These receptors came from an adult with an advanced solid tumor such as melanoma, head and neck, liver or kidney cancer.

V and J are TRBV30 and TRBJ1-3, with unresolved D. V was pared by 4 bases and J by 2 bases, with 15 bases between. Germline V CDR1 and CDR2: GTSNPN, SVGIG (reference sequence). CDR3 length: 15 amino acids. The CDR3 is CAWMVFAEAGNTIYF. CDR3 coding DNA: TGTGCCTGGATGGTTTTCGCGGAGGCTGGAAACACCATATATTTT.

The J gene is TRBJ2-7, the V gene TRBV7-6; no firm D call. From germline, CDR1 is SGHVS and CDR2 FNYEAQ. V lost 4 bases and J 13 bases, leaving 5 bases between the germline ends. The CDR3 runs to 8 residues. CDR3 protein: CASSSDYF. Written as DNA, the CDR3 is TGTGCCAGCAGCTCGGATTACTTC.

The J gene is TRBJ2-7, the V gene TRBV6-5; no firm D call. Germline-derived CDR1 and CDR2 are MNHEY and SVGAGI. The V gene lost 8 bases and the J gene lost 3 bases, with 14 bases spanning the gap. The CDR3 is 13 residues long. The CDR3 protein is CASSGTAYYEQYF. The CDR3 DNA sequence: TGTGCCAGCTCCGGTACAGCGTACTACGAGCAGTACTTC.

This clone was counted a single time. V usage is TRBV29-1 and J usage is TRBJ2-2; D unresolved. The CDR3 consists of 11 residues. CDR1 is SQVTM, CDR2 ANQGSEA, per germline. Trimming took 8 bases from V and 6 from J, leaving 10 bases between them. CDR3 in amino acids: CSLREPGELFF. Here the CDR3 DNA reads TGCAGCTTAAGAGAGCCCGGGGAGCTGTTTTTT.

The J gene is TRBJ2-5, the V gene TRBV5-6; weak D call: TRBD2 (6 bases). V was pared by 0 bases and J by 2 bases, with 11 bases between. Germline V CDR1 and CDR2: SGHDT, YYEEEE. The CDR3 covers 15 residues. The CDR3: CASSLGEASQETQYF. The CDR3 DNA is TGTGCCAGCAGCTTGGGGGAGGCTTCTCAAGAGACCCAGTACTTC. The entire variable domain, with the rest obtained from reference TRBV5-6 and TRBJ2-5, is as follows: DAGVTQSPTHLIKTRGQQVTLRCSPKSGHDTVSWYQQALGQGPQFIFQYYEEEERQRGNFPDRFSGHQFPNYSSELNVNALLLGDSALYLCASSLGEASQETQYFGPGTRLLVL.

This chain joins TRBV19 and TRBJ2-4; D may be TRBD2 (5 bases). The germline V and J ends were trimmed by 3 bases and 6 bases, with 12 bases remaining between them. The germline CDR1 and CDR2 sequences are LNHDA and SQIVND (reference sequence). The CDR3 totals 14 residues. CDR3 sequence: CASSMREGRNIQYF. CDR3 sequence (DNA): TGTGCCAGTAGTATGAGAGAGGGTCGAAACATTCAGTACTTC.

The chain has TRBV27 and TRBJ2-3; 8 bases match TRBD2. The CDR3 covers 16 residues. The V segment lost 1 base and the J segment 0 bases; nucleotides outside the gene matches: 3. Germline V gives CDR1 MNHEY, CDR2 SMNVEV (reference sequence). This CDR3 is CASSLLAGTSTDTQYF. In DNA form, the CDR3 reads TGTGCCAGCAGTTTATTAGCGGGGACTAGCACAGATACGCAGTATTTT.

This sequence joins TRBV7-2 and TRBJ2-1; D call uncertain. The V end was cut by 5 bases, the J end by 5 bases, with 10 bases between. The CDR3 contains 13 residues. Germline V gives CDR1 SGHTA, CDR2 FQGNSA. CDR3 DNA: TGTGCCAGCAGCCCAACCTACAACAATGAGCAGTTCTTC. It encodes CASSPTYNNEQFF. Supplemented by reference TRBV7-2 and TRBJ2-1, the full variable domain reads GAGVSQSPSNKVTEKGKDVELRCDPISGHTALYWYRQSLGQGLEFLIYFQGNSAPDKSGLPSDRFSAERTGGSVSTLTIQRTQQEDSAVYLCASSPTYNNEQFFGPGTRLTVL.

This clone occurred a few times. The chain uses TRBV28 and TRBJ1-5, with D perhaps matching TRBD1 (6 bases). This CDR3 has 17 residues. Germline assignment: CDR1 MDHEN and CDR2 SYDVKM. The ends were cut back, 4 bases at V and 5 bases at J, with 21 bases in the middle. The CDR3 DNA is TGTGCCAGCAGTTCGGGAGCGGGCAGGGGAAGTTATCAGCCCCAGCATTTT. Translating it yields CASSSGAGRGSYQPQHF.

The chain has TRBV5-4 and TRBJ2-1, with D tentatively TRBD2 (5 bases). Trimming pared 2 bases from V and 6 bases from J, leaving 6 bases between. The CDR3 contains 12 residues. CDR1 is SGHNT and CDR2 is YYREEE in the germline V gene (reference sequence). Here the CDR3 DNA reads TGTGCCAGCAGCTTCGGGGTCAATGAGCAGTTCTTC. This sequence encodes CASSFGVNEQFF. The entire variable domain, with the rest obtained from reference TRBV5-4 and TRBJ2-1, is as follows: ETGVTQSPTHLIKTRGQQVTLRCSSQSGHNTVSWYQQALGQGPQFIFQYYREEENGRGNFPPRFSGLQFPNYSSELNVNALELDDSALYLCASSFGVNEQFFGPGTRLTVL.

The rearrangement links TRBV5-6 to TRBJ2-5; TRBD1 matches 10 bases. CDR1 and CDR2 from the germline V gene are SGHDT and YYEEEE. The CDR3 loop spans 18 amino acids. The J segment lost 5 bases and the V segment lost 1 base, leaving 14 bases of the junction unmatched. For the CDR3, the DNA is TGTGCCAGCAGCTTGATCCCGACAGGGGGCATAGTGTTTGAGACCCAGTACTTC. The encoded protein is CASSLIPTGGIVFETQYF.

The rearrangement links TRBV27 to TRBJ1-1; no reliable D call. The CDR3 spans 14 residues. From germline, CDR1 is MNHEY and CDR2 SMNVEV (reference sequence). Trimming took 6 bases from V and 0 from J, leaving 11 bases between them. The CDR3 reads CASREVPMNTEAFF. In DNA, the CDR3 is TGTGCCAGCAGGGAAGTCCCAATGAACACTGAAGCTTTCTTT.

The chain is built from TRBV27 and TRBJ1-1; tentatively, D is TRBD1 (5 bases). Germline assignment: CDR1 MNHEY and CDR2 SMNVEV (reference sequence). The CDR3 is 14 residues long. V was pared by 3 bases and J by 0 bases, with 8 bases between. In DNA form, the CDR3 reads TGTGCCAGCAGTTTCGCAGGGCTGAACACTGAAGCTTTCTTT. Amino acid sequence: CASSFAGLNTEAFF.

The chain is built from TRBV5-6 and TRBJ2-6; the D is unclear. Germline V gives CDR1 SGHDT, CDR2 YYEEEE. The CDR3 contains 11 residues. Trimming pared 1 base from V and 13 bases from J, leaving 6 bases between. CDR3: CASSLRRVLTF. The CDR3 region has the DNA TGTGCCAGCAGCTTGAGGCGAGTCCTGACTTTC.

CDR3 DNA: TGTGCCAGCAGTCTATCGCAGGTAGTGGGCCATCAGCCCCAGCATTTT. Amino acids: CASSLSQVVGHQPQHF. The V and J genes are TRBV6-6 and TRBJ1-5; D remains unclear. V lost 5 bases and J lost 5, with 19 bases in between. CDR1 and CDR2 (germline): MNHNY, SVGAGI (reference sequence). The length of the CDR3 is 16 residues.

V usage is TRBV9 and J usage is TRBJ1-1, with TRBD1 identical over 9 bases. CDR3 length equals 15 residues. V lost 3 bases to trimming and J lost 4 bases; unmatched junction nucleotides: 7. The germline V gene has CDR1 SGDLS and CDR2 YYNGEE. CDR3 DNA: TGTGCCAGCAGCGGAGGACAGGGGTTGGGCACTGAAGCTTTCTTT. It codes for CASSGGQGLGTEAFF. The variable domain in full, with the rest retrieved from reference TRBV9 and TRBJ1-1, is DSGVTQTPKHLITATGQRVTLRCSPRSGDLSVYWYQQSLDQGLQFLIQYYNGEERAKGNILERFSAQQFPDLHSELNLSSLELGDSALYFCASSGGQGLGTEAFFGQGTRLTVV.

This chain uses TRBV7-8 with TRBJ1-2; D unclear. This CDR3 has 13 residues. V lost 1 base and J 8 bases, leaving 11 bases between the germline ends. Per germline, CDR1 SGHVS and CDR2 FQNEAQ. CDR3 sequence: CASSLVRGDGYTF. The CDR3 region has the DNA TGTGCCAGCAGCTTAGTTCGGGGAGACGGCTACACCTTC.

V and J are TRBV6-1 and TRBJ2-1, with a tentative D call TRBD1 (7 bases). Trimming took off 4 bases at V and 3 bases at J, with 10 bases between the two ends. The CDR3 spans 14 residues. The germline V gene encodes CDR1 MNHNS and CDR2 SASEGT. The CDR3 DNA reads as TGTGCCAGCAGTGCGGGGGACAGCTACAATGAGCAGTTCTTC. This sequence encodes CASSAGDSYNEQFF.

This CDR3 reads CASSLLPGQGLPGYGYTF. CDR3 DNA: TGTGCCAGCAGTCTGCTTCCGGGACAGGGGTTACCGGGCTATGGCTACACCTTC. The chain employs TRBV27 and TRBJ1-2, with 10 bases matching TRBD1. CDR3 length: 18 amino acids. Germline V CDR1 and CDR2: MNHEY, SMNVEV (reference sequence). With 5 bases clipped from V and 4 bases from J, the junction kept 16 bases outside the gene matches.

The chain combines TRBV21-1 with TRBJ1-2; the tabulated D call, TRBD1, remains unverified against the DNA. TRBV21-1 is described as a pseudogene. This CDR3 has 17 amino acids. In nucleotides, the CDR3 is TGTGCCAGCAGCAAAGCGAAAGCAGGGGGCAGGTTCTATGGCTACACCTTC. Translation gives CASSKAKAGGRFYGYTF.

The chain has TRBV4-1 and TRBJ2-2; D is uncertain. This CDR3 has 16 residues. Trimming cost V 0 bases and J 7 bases, with 15 bases left between them. The germline gives CDR1 MGHRA, CDR2 YSYEKL. The CDR3 loop is CASSQDPGPTGGELFF. In DNA form, the CDR3 reads TGCGCCAGCAGCCAAGATCCGGGCCCCACTGGCGGGGAGCTGTTTTTT.

The V and J genes are TRBV27 and TRBJ1-5, with TRBD1 matching 11 bases. Germline CDR1 MNHEY, CDR2 SMNVEV (reference sequence). The ends lost 5 bases at V and 4 bases at J; junction bases unmatched: 10. The CDR3 runs to 17 residues. CDR3 nucleotide sequence: TGTGCCAGCAGTCCAACCGGGACAGGGGGGACGAATCAGCCCCAGCATTTT. Protein: CASSPTGTGGTNQPQHF.

The J gene is TRBJ1-4, the V gene TRBV9; D uncertain. The CDR3 extends over 16 amino acids. Germline CDR1 is SGDLS and CDR2 is YYNGEE. V dropped 0 bases and J dropped 0 bases, with 9 bases sitting between them. The CDR3 bases are TGTGCCAGCAGCGTAGGAGGGCAGACAACTAATGAAAAACTGTTTTTT. Amino acids: CASSVGGQTTNEKLFF.

The V and J genes are TRBV6-5 and TRBJ2-7, with 8 bases fitting TRBD2. CDR1 is MNHEY, CDR2 SVGAGI, per germline. V gave up 2 bases and J gave up 7 bases; unmatched junction bases: 4. The CDR3 runs 13 residues. The CDR3 nucleotides read TGTGCCAGCAGTTACAAACCTAGCGGGGAGCAGTACTTC. It encodes CASSYKPSGEQYF.

The chain uses TRBV12-1 and TRBJ1-3. TRBV12-1 is reported as a pseudogene. This CDR3 is 15 amino acids long. The CDR3 reads CASSFVGDSGNTIYF. The DNA for the CDR3 is TGTGCCAGCAGCTTTGTGGGGGACTCTGGAAACACCATATATTTT.

The chain combines TRBV5-1 with TRBJ1-4; weak D call: TRBD1 (5 bases). V gave up 9 bases and J gave up 2 bases, with 14 bases separating them. The germline V gene has CDR1 SGHRS and CDR2 YFSETQ. The CDR3 sequence is 14 residues long. CDR3 in amino acids: CAMTVIETNEKLFF. The CDR3 DNA is TGCGCCATGACAGTCATTGAGACTAATGAAAAACTGTTTTTT.

The gene calls are TRBV5-6 and TRBJ2-3; D gene unclear. The V gene's germline CDR1 is SGHDT and CDR2 YYEEEE. Trimming shortened V by 1 base and J by 2 bases, and 14 bases separated the two germline ends. The CDR3 has 16 amino acids. The CDR3 coding sequence is TGTGCCAGCAGCTTGCTTTATCAGGAAATCACAGATACGCAGTATTTT. Its translation: CASSLLYQEITDTQYF.